A single sample is the source of the 15 T cell receptor beta chains below, sequenced in a study of cytomegalovirus exposure and HLA in healthy donors. The PCR was carried out with 60 Vbeta primers and 13 Jbeta primers. Clones were sequenced by immunoSEQ multiplex PCR, and TCRdb holds only the in-frame ones, with some missing. The sample consists of 100,000 to 150,000 clones, approximately 87% of them appearing once. The sequenced sample was PBMCs. The receptors were gathered from a man aged 18-30 years in good health and CMV-seropositive.

The V and J genes are TRBV10-2 and TRBJ2-2; TRBD1 agrees at 8 bases. The germline gives CDR1 WSHSY, CDR2 SAAADI. CDR3 length equals 15 residues. Trimming at V came to 6 bases and at J to 7 bases, leaving 10 bases not matched to a gene. This CDR3 is CASSPFGTGNGELFF. CDR3 nucleotides: TGCGCCAGCAGCCCGTTCGGGACAGGAAACGGGGAGCTGTTTTTT.

The gene calls are TRBV29-1 and TRBJ1-1, with 7 bases matching TRBD1. V lost 7 bases, J lost 3 bases, and 8 bases stayed unmatched. This CDR3 contains 13 residues. Germline V CDR1 and CDR2: SQVTM, ANQGSEA. CDR3 in DNA: TGCAGCGCACGGGGGACAGTTGACACTGAAGCTTTCTTT. This sequence encodes CSARGTVDTEAFF.

This clone was seen just once. V gene TRBV5-1 combines with J gene TRBJ2-7; D is uncertain. The CDR3 runs 14 residues. The germline V and J ends were trimmed by 0 bases and 7 bases, with 14 bases remaining between them. Germline values: CDR1 SGHRS, CDR2 YFSETQ. CDR3: CASSLEAGLREQYF. The CDR3 DNA sequence: TGCGCCAGCAGCTTGGAGGCAGGCCTTCGAGAGCAGTACTTC.

The rearrangement links TRBV4-1 to TRBJ1-4; no reliable D call. Between the trimmed V and J ends, which lost 1 base and 6 bases, there was a span of 12 bases. Germline V gene data show CDR1 as MGHRA and CDR2 as YSYEKL. The CDR3 has 15 residues. The CDR3 protein is CASSQVVQVYEKLFF. The CDR3 coding sequence is TGCGCCAGCAGCCAAGTGGTTCAGGTCTATGAAAAACTGTTTTTT.

This clone was picked up a small number of times. This chain joins TRBV6-1 and TRBJ2-3, with 15 bases identical to TRBD2. With 4 bases clipped from V and 4 bases from J, the junction kept 0 bases outside the gene matches. Per the germline V gene, CDR1 is MNHNS and CDR2 is SASEGT. The CDR3 is 15 residues long. The chain's CDR3 is CASSGTSGGADTQYF. The CDR3 DNA follows: TGTGCCAGCAGTGGGACTAGCGGGGGGGCAGATACGCAGTATTTT.

V is TRBV10-2 and J is TRBJ1-5, with 8 bases fitting TRBD1. CDR1 is WSHSY, CDR2 SAAADI, per germline. This CDR3 contains 14 residues. J was trimmed by 6 bases and V by 5 bases; bases with no gene match: 6. The CDR3 loop reads CASSYGQGGQPQHF. DNA for the CDR3: TGCGCCAGCAGTTACGGACAGGGTGGTCAGCCCCAGCATTTT.

This chain links TRBV6-7 with TRBJ1-5; 10 nucleotides align to TRBD1. TRBV6-7 is flagged as an ORF with uncertain function. The CDR3 consists of 14 residues. V shed 6 bases, J shed 5 bases, and the junction held 4 bases outside the gene matches. The CDR3 here is CASRPGQGDQPQHF. CDR3 nucleotide sequence: TGTGCCAGCAGACCAGGACAGGGGGATCAGCCCCAGCATTTT.

The gene calls are TRBV6-5 and TRBJ2-7; D might be TRBD2 (6 bases). The germline CDR1 and CDR2 sequences are MNHEY and SVGAGI. The CDR3 spans 13 residues. Trimming pared 6 bases from V and 5 bases from J, leaving 14 bases between. The CDR3 coding sequence is TGTGCCAGCAGGCTACAGGAGGGGAACGAGCAGTACTTC. As protein: CASRLQEGNEQYF.

The V call is TRBV5-1, the J call TRBJ1-3, with D possibly being TRBD1 (6 bases). The CDR3 extends over 14 amino acids. Germline values: CDR1 SGHRS, CDR2 YFSETQ. V was pared by 0 bases and J by 4 bases, with 8 bases between. The DNA of the CDR3 is TGCGCCAGCAGCTTGGACAGGGAGGGAAACACCATATATTTT. Protein product: CASSLDREGNTIYF.

The chain uses TRBV7-9 and TRBJ1-1; 8 bases align to TRBD1. The CDR3 contains 13 residues. CDR1 and CDR2 (germline): SEHNR, FQNEAQ (reference sequence). Trimming took 5 bases from V and 3 from J; bases not matched to a gene: 2. In DNA, the CDR3 is TGTGCCAGCAGCAAGACAGGGGACACTGAAGCTTTCTTT. Amino acids: CASSKTGDTEAFF. Full variable domain (rest looked up from reference TRBV7-9 and TRBJ1-1): DTGVSQNPRHKITKRGQNVTFRCDPISEHNRLYWYRQTLGQGPEFLTYFQNEAQLEKSRLLSDRFSAERPKGSFSTLEIQRTEQGDSAMYLCASSKTGDTEAFFGQGTRLTVV.

The chain employs TRBV4-1 and TRBJ2-3; 10 nucleotides agree with TRBD2. This CDR3 region has 16 residues. V lost 0 bases and J lost 3; bases outside the gene matches: 3. Germline lookup yields CDR1 MGHRA and CDR2 YSYEKL. The CDR3 region has the DNA TGCGCCAGCAGCCAAGAAGTAGCGGGGGGAACAGATACGCAGTATTTT. Protein product: CASSQEVAGGTDTQYF.

The chain has TRBV11-2 and TRBJ2-7; D might be TRBD1 (7 bases). The CDR3 sequence is 15 residues long. Trimming stripped 0 bases from V and 2 bases from J, with 11 bases between. Germline lookup yields CDR1 SGHAT and CDR2 FQNNGV. The CDR3 is CASSLDAGGTYEQYF. For the CDR3, the DNA is TGTGCCAGCAGCTTAGATGCAGGGGGGACCTACGAGCAGTACTTC.

This clone was observed a single time. CDR3 nucleotides: TGTGCCAGCAGCTTAGCGAGCGGGGTAGGAAACACCATATATTTT. Its protein is CASSLASGVGNTIYF. V and J are TRBV7-6 and TRBJ1-3, with no clear D. V lost 0 bases and J lost 4, with 10 bases in between. The CDR3 runs 15 residues. The germline gives CDR1 SGHVS, CDR2 FNYEAQ. The full variable domain, its missing parts supplied by reference TRBV7-6 and TRBJ1-3, is GAGVSQSPRYKVTKRGQDVALRCDPISGHVSLYWYRQALGQGPEFLTYFNYEAQQDKSGLPNDRFSAERPEGSISTLTIQRTEQRDSAMYRCASSLASGVGNTIYFGEGSWLTVV.

This clone was recorded a few times. CDR3 bases: TGTGCCAGTAATTCGGGACAGGGGGCGAGGGAGCAGTACTTC. This codes for CASNSGQGAREQYF. The chain combines TRBV5-6 with TRBJ2-7, with 12 bases aligning to TRBD1. V shed 8 bases, J shed 7 bases, and the junction held 10 bases outside the gene matches. This CDR3 spans 14 amino acids. Per germline, CDR1 SGHDT and CDR2 YYEEEE.

The chain has TRBV19 and TRBJ2-7; 8 bases are shared with TRBD1. The V and J ends lost 1 base and 3 bases, in that order; junction bases with no gene match: 5. The CDR3 is made up of 15 amino acids. Germline V CDR1 and CDR2: LNHDA, SQIVND (reference sequence). The CDR3 DNA reads as TGTGCCAGTAGTATAGGGGGACAGGTAATCTACGAGCAGTACTTC. This encodes CASSIGGQVIYEQYF.